This TCR beta chain was retrieved from a study of blood T cell repertoires in COVID-19. Study processing details: Amplification of reference gene primers was used by the study to estimate nucleated cell counts. Assay: immunoSEQ multiplex PCR; the TCRdb copy retains only in-frame clones and omits some. That table gives V, J and clone size, and the DNA gave D and trimming. This sample yields around 230,000 clones, of which approximately 84% are seen a single time; approximately 10% belongs to the top ten. Looked up from germline, CDR1 is SGDLS and CDR2 is YYNGEE. This CDR3 spans 15 amino acids. The V gene lost 0 bases and the J gene lost 1 base, with 10 bases spanning the gap. Seattle researchers signed up patients amid active infection and tracked them longitudinally.

Sequences were obtained from peripheral blood. This rearrangement joins TRBV9 to TRBJ1-2; D is perhaps TRBD1 (6 bases). This TCR was sampled from a man between 50 and 59 years old with COVID-19, enrolled during active disease. CDR3 nucleotides: TGTGCCAGCAGCGTAGGGACAGAATTTAACTATGGCTACACCTTC. Residues: CASSVGTEFNYGYTF. The full variable domain, its missing parts supplied by reference TRBV9 and TRBJ1-2, is DSGVTQTPKHLITATGQRVTLRCSPRSGDLSVYWYQQSLDQGLQFLIQYYNGEERAKGNILERFSAQQFPDLHSELNLSSLELGDSALYFCASSVGTEFNYGYTFGSGTRLTVV.